This T cell receptor beta chain comes out of a study of CD8 T cells in Susac syndrome (dated by TCRdb to about 2019). Describing the broader study: The study used repertoire sequencing to test whether antigen drove CD8+ T cell activation and differentiation in Susac syndrome.

This clonotype is a singleton in its sample. There is no known antigen for this receptor. Base qualities are not provided; no much larger clone lies one nucleotide away. One read gives only weak evidence. RNA was extracted with the RNeasy kit and roughly 0.5 to 1 ug was reverse transcribed using random hexamers. The immunoSEQ multiplex PCR assay, which covers 54 Vbeta and 13 Jbeta segments, was used to amplify TCR beta CDR3 regions. Bias from PCR amplification was corrected by using a synthetic template baseline for primer optimization and for computational correction. The study's processing was this. Reads were annotated to V, D and J genes according to IMGT and were analyzed with immunoSEQ Analyzer, with only productive sequences retained. Clonality was calculated as one minus the Shannon entropy normalized by log2 of the number of productive unique sequences. For each patient and control, public and private clones were evaluated within the 100 most prevalent clones. Susac-specific clones were defined as absent from healthy and MS cohorts, some 1,000 published viral clones and other ImmuneACCESS disease sequences. TCRdb's own reprocessing of the public reads used fastp at Q25 and MiXCR and kept productive beta chains. Every distinct CDR3 protein forms one entry, paired with its most common genes and DNA. These V and J calls originate from TCRdb's pipeline instead of the authors' own analysis. Recorded for this sample are about 190,000 distinct CDR3 sequences; approximately 93% of them occurred a single time. Of the sample, around 0.1% is held by the ten largest clones.

High-throughput TCR beta sequencing profiled peripheral blood CD8+ and CD4+ T cells from healthy donors, Susac syndrome patients and multiple sclerosis patients. Healthy donors were included as age- and sex-matched controls. Bulk CD8+ and CD4+ T cells were purified by magnetic negative isolation, whereas CD8+ TEMRA cells were enriched by FACS. Blood was collected in EDTA tubes and processed within 24 hours, with PBMCs isolated through density gradient centrifugation. PBMCs intended for TCR sequencing were frozen in liquid nitrogen and were later thawed in a 37 degrees C water bath. The sorted or isolated CD4+, CD8+ and CD8+ TEMRA cells reached a purity of at least 90%. Beyond this particular receptor, the publication reports: The TCR sequencing and HLA analysis was acknowledged to have included a relatively small number of individuals.

Input material: CD4+ T cells from PBMCs. The TCR was taken from a human donor in good health.

The nucleotide sequence reads TGCAGCGTTGAGACACAGGGCGGCGAGCAGTACGTC. Translated, it gives CSVETQGGEQYV. The chain employs TRBV29-1 and TRBJ2-7; the best D guess is TRBD1, with 6 bases matching. From cysteine to valine, the CDR3 is 12 amino acids long. The kept DNA is CDR3 alone, 36 bases in frame from the first base. As encoded in the germline V gene, CDR1 is SQVTM while CDR2 is ANQGSEA. V is clipped by 3 bases and J by 6 bases, and the sequence between their germline boundaries is 12 bases long.